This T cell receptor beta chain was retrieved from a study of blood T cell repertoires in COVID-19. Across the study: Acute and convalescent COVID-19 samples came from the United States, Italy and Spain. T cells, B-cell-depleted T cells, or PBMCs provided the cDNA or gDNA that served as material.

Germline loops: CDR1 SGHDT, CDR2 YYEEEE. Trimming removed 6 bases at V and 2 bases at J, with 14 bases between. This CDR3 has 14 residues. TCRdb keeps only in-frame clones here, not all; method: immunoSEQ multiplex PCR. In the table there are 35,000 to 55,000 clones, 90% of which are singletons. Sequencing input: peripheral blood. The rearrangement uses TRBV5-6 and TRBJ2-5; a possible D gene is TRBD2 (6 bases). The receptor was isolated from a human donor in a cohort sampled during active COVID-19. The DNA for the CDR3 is TGTGCCAGCACCCGGTGGAGGGAGCAAGAGACCCAGTACTTC. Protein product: CASTRWREQETQYF.